This entry lists 5 T cell receptor beta chains sequenced from one sample in a study of T cell repertoires in cytomegalovirus infection. TCRdb reprocessed the reads via MiXCR and lists one record per CDR3 protein. The sample contains about 740,000 distinct CDR3 sequences, roughly 35% of which appear only once. The sequenced sample consisted of PBMCs. The receptor source for this set is a human donor in good health (CMV status not recorded). Some clones in this sample may be carry-over from other donors' samples.

This chain joins TRBV7-9 and TRBJ1-2; D gene ambiguous. The CDR3 is 13 residues long. The V and J ends lost 3 bases and 4 bases respectively, with 9 bases between them. The germline V gene encodes CDR1 SEHNR and CDR2 FQNEAQ (reference sequence). The CDR3 protein is CASSFKGFYGYTF. The CDR3 DNA reads TGTGCCAGCAGCTTTAAGGGCTTCTATGGCTACACCTTC.

V gene TRBV6-5 combines with J gene TRBJ1-4; 9 nucleotides align to TRBD1. The CDR3 spans 15 residues. Germline V CDR1 and CDR2: MNHEY, SVGAGI. V lost 6 bases and J lost 6; bases outside the gene matches: 8. Here the CDR3 reads CASRQTGGIDEKLFF. CDR3 coding DNA: TGTGCCAGCAGGCAAACAGGGGGCATAGATGAAAAACTGTTTTTT.

V is TRBV28 and J is TRBJ2-7; D perhaps matches TRBD1 (6 bases). The CDR3 length is 14 residues. V gave up 5 bases and J gave up 5 bases, with 16 bases separating them. Germline V gene sequence: CDR1 MDHEN, CDR2 SYDVKM. The CDR3, as DNA: TGTGCCAGCAGTGCCCTGACAGGATGGAACGAGCAGTACTTC. This translates into CASSALTGWNEQYF.

This clonotype has just a few counts. The chain employs TRBV5-4 and TRBJ2-5; 7 bases fit TRBD1. The germline V gene has CDR1 SGHNT and CDR2 YYREEE (reference sequence). Unmatched junction bases numbered 7, after V lost 4 bases and J lost 4 bases. There are 14 residues in the CDR3. The CDR3 coding sequence is TGTGCCAGCAGCCCGGGACAGAGGGGAGAGACCCAGTACTTC. This encodes CASSPGQRGETQYF.

This clonotype was picked up a small number of times. This chain links TRBV28 with TRBJ2-7; 9 positions agree with TRBD1. The trim removed 6 bases at V and 3 bases at J, leaving 6 bases unmatched. Looked up from germline, CDR1 is MDHEN and CDR2 is SYDVKM. This CDR3 has 14 amino acids. The CDR3 spells CASRGGTGFYEQYF. The CDR3 DNA reads as TGTGCCAGCAGGGGGGGGACAGGGTTCTACGAGCAGTACTTC.